Following are 24 T cell receptor beta chains from one sample sequenced in a study of T cells in Graves' hyperthyroidism and ophthalmopathy. RNA transcripts gave rise to amplified TCR beta CDR3 regions. First-round RT-PCR of the TCR CDR3 relied on the HTBI primer set. Via MiXCR, TCRdb re-called the multiplex PCR reads, giving one row per CDR3 protein. The table has some 500,000 distinct CDR3 sequences, about an eighth seen once. Sequencing was performed on blood. Every receptor here comes from a young woman with Graves' hyperthyroidism.

The chain has TRBV20-1 and TRBJ2-1; 7 bases are shared with TRBD2. J was trimmed by 4 bases and V by 0 bases; bases with no gene match: 15. The CDR3 has 18 residues. Germline V gives CDR1 DFQATT, CDR2 SNEGSKA (reference sequence). CDR3 sequence: CSARDPFLAAKGYNEQFF. In DNA form, the CDR3 reads TGCAGTGCTAGAGATCCTTTTCTAGCGGCTAAAGGGTACAATGAGCAGTTCTTC.

This clonotype turned up a few times. This sequence joins TRBV5-6 and TRBJ2-7; 7 bases agree with TRBD1. Trimming removed 2 bases from V and 4 bases from J; junction bases left unmatched: 9. The CDR3 has 15 residues. CDR1 and CDR2 (germline): SGHDT, YYEEEE. The CDR3 loop is CASSFPRGMLYEQYF. The CDR3 bases are TGTGCCAGCAGCTTTCCCAGGGGGATGCTGTACGAGCAGTACTTC.

As concerns this clonotype: This may stem from a read error, because a much larger clone lies one nucleotide away. J is TRBJ2-1 and V is TRBV12-5, with D unresolved. Germline V gene sequence: CDR1 LGHNT, CDR2 FRNRAP. CDR3 length: 14 residues. CDR3 DNA: TGTGCTGGTGGCACCCAGGTAGCCAACAATGAGCAGTTCTTC. This translates into CAGGTQVANNEQFF. The full variable domain, completed using reference TRBV12-5 and TRBJ2-1, is DARVTQTPRHKVTEMGQEVTMRCQPILGHNTVFWYRQTMMQGLELLAYFRNRAPLDDSGMPKDRFSAEMPDATLATLKIQPSEPRDSAVYFCAGGTQVANNEQFFGPGTRLTVL.

This chain connects TRBV29-1 to TRBJ2-7; D may be TRBD1 (6 bases). Germline CDR1 SQVTM, CDR2 ANQGSEA. CDR3 length equals 13 residues. Trimming took 5 bases from V and 2 from J, leaving 13 bases between them. The CDR3 nucleotides are TGCAGCGTTTCCGACAGGACCCCCTACGAGCAGTACTTC. Amino acid sequence: CSVSDRTPYEQYF.

This clonotype has only a few counts. The rearrangement uses TRBV19 and TRBJ2-7; the match to TRBD2 covers 9 bases. Germline values: CDR1 LNHDA, CDR2 SQIVND (reference sequence). The V and J ends lost 7 bases and 2 bases, in that order; junction bases with no gene match: 6. The CDR3 totals 14 residues. This CDR3 reads CASKAGGATYEQYV. The DNA of the CDR3 is TGTGCCAGTAAGGCGGGGGGGGCTACCTACGAGCAGTACGTC.

This clonotype appeared many times. The CDR3 DNA reads as TGTGCCAGTAGTATAACCCCAGGGGGCCAAGAGACCCAGTACTTC. This translates into CASSITPGGQETQYF. The chain is built from TRBV19 and TRBJ2-5; the match to TRBD1 covers 7 bases. Germline-derived CDR1 and CDR2 are LNHDA and SQIVND (reference sequence). This CDR3 is built from 15 residues. With V trimmed by 2 bases and J by 1 base, 4 bases remained unmatched.

This clonotype was detected ten times or more. Germline is not matched at one junction end, which may reflect a read error. V usage is TRBV20-1 and J usage is TRBJ1-1; tentatively, D is TRBD1 (6 bases). The CDR3 is made up of 13 amino acids. The germline V gene has CDR1 DFQATT and CDR2 SNEGSKA (reference sequence). CDR3 amino acids: CSSRGQLNTEAFF. CDR3 sequence (DNA): TGCAGTTCTAGAGGACAGTTGAACACTGAAGCTTTCTTT.

This clonotype appeared a few times. The chain combines TRBV4-2 with TRBJ2-5; no firm D call. V was cut by 1 base and J by 4 bases, with 19 bases left in between. Germline CDR1 and CDR2: LGHNA and YNFKEQ. There are 17 residues in the CDR3. CDR3 sequence reads: CASSQASSRALGETQYF. CDR3 in DNA: TGTGCCAGCAGCCAAGCCTCTTCTAGAGCCCTCGGAGAGACCCAGTACTTC.

This clonotype was seen only a few times. The chain employs TRBV4-1 and TRBJ2-7, with a possible D match to TRBD2 (6 bases). There are 17 residues in the CDR3. Deletions cut 1 base from V and 4 bases from J, with 20 bases between. Per the germline V gene, CDR1 is MGHRA and CDR2 is YSYEKL. The CDR3, as DNA: TGCGCCAGCAGCCAAGCCCCGGAGTGGCGGGGAGGTTACGAGCAGTACTTC. Its protein product is CASSQAPEWRGGYEQYF.

J is TRBJ1-5 and V is TRBV28; TRBD1 agrees at 7 bases. Looked up from germline, CDR1 is MDHEN and CDR2 is SYDVKM. V was clipped by 7 bases and J by 1 base; unmatched bases: 4. The CDR3 has 14 residues. CDR3 amino acids: CASIMDRSNQPQHF. The CDR3 DNA follows: TGTGCCAGCATTATGGACAGGAGCAATCAGCCCCAGCATTTT. Drawing the rest from reference TRBV28 and TRBJ1-5, the complete variable domain is DVKVTQSSRYLVKRTGEKVFLECVQDMDHENMFWYRQDPGLGLRLIYFSYDVKMKEKGDIPEGYSVSREKKERFSLILESASTNQTSMYLCASIMDRSNQPQHFGDGTRLSIL.

The V gene is TRBV6-1, the J gene TRBJ1-1, with D possibly being TRBD1 (6 bases). V dropped 3 bases and J dropped 6 bases, with 11 bases sitting between them. CDR3 length equals 13 residues. Germline V CDR1 and CDR2: MNHNS, SASEGT. The CDR3 loop reads CASSDHDRPEAFF. As DNA, the CDR3 is TGTGCCAGCAGTGATCATGACAGGCCTGAAGCTTTCTTT.

This clonotype has a count of ten or more. This chain connects TRBV11-3 to TRBJ2-1; 10 nucleotides match TRBD1. V trimming: 1 base; J trimming: 2 bases; junction bases outside the gene matches: 2. Per the germline V gene, CDR1 is SGHNT and CDR2 is YENEEA. The CDR3 extends over 16 amino acids. CDR3 coding DNA: TGTGCCAGCAGCTTAGGACAGGGGGCGGCCTACAATGAGCAGTTCTTC. It specifies CASSLGQGAAYNEQFF.

There are many counts of this clonotype. The chain has TRBV20-1 and TRBJ2-1; 9 bases align to TRBD1. Germline V gene lookup returns CDR1 DFQATT and CDR2 SNEGSKA (reference sequence). Trimming at V came to 5 bases and at J to 2 bases, leaving 7 bases not matched to a gene. There are 15 residues in the CDR3. DNA for the CDR3: TGCAGTGCTTGCCAGGACAGGGGTGCCTACAATGAGCAGTTCTTC. Its protein is CSACQDRGAYNEQFF.

This clonotype was counted at least ten times. The rearrangement links TRBV10-2 to TRBJ1-1; a possible D gene is TRBD1 (5 bases). This CDR3 has 15 amino acids. In germline, CDR1 is WSHSY, CDR2 SAAADI. The V end lost 0 bases, the J end lost 7 bases, and 15 bases lay between the germline ends. CDR3 DNA sequence: TGCGCCAGCAGTGAGTCGGGCAGGGAGTTTCGTGAAGCTTTCTTT. Protein product: CASSESGREFREAFF.

This clonotype was seen ten or more times. The CDR3 is CASSPAGVTYEQYV. CDR3 in DNA: TGTGCCAGCAGCCCAGCGGGAGTGACCTACGAGCAGTACGTC. The rearrangement links TRBV7-9 to TRBJ2-7, with 8 positions matching TRBD2. CDR1 SEHNR and CDR2 FQNEAQ come from the germline V gene (reference sequence). The CDR3 is made up of 14 amino acids. V gave up 5 bases and J gave up 2 bases; unmatched junction bases: 5.

This clonotype was detected many times. In nucleotides, the CDR3 is TGTGCCAGCACCCCGACTGCGCTAAGCGGGAACTACGAGCAGTACTTC. Its translation is CASTPTALSGNYEQYF. This chain joins TRBV11-2 and TRBJ2-7, with 7 bases aligning to TRBD2. V shed 7 bases, J shed 3 bases, and the junction held 15 bases outside the gene matches. The CDR3 spans 16 residues. Germline V gene data show CDR1 as SGHAT and CDR2 as FQNNGV. Together with reference TRBV11-2 and TRBJ2-7, the CDR3 gives the full variable domain: EAGVAQSPRYKIIEKRQSVAFWCNPISGHATLYWYQQILGQGPKLLIQFQNNGVVDDSQLPKDRFSAERLKGVDSTLKIQPAKLEDSAVYLCASTPTALSGNYEQYFGPGTRLTVT.

This clonotype has a count of ten or more. The rearrangement links TRBV18 to TRBJ2-7, with no clear D. V was cut by 2 bases and J by 6 bases, with 11 bases left in between. This CDR3 is built from 13 residues. The V gene's germline CDR1 is KGHSH and CDR2 LQKENI. CDR3: CASSPNLRSEQYF. As DNA, the CDR3 is TGTGCCAGCTCACCAAACCTACGGAGCGAGCAGTACTTC.

This CDR3 is CASSKQGYTEAFF. The CDR3 nucleotides read TGTGCCAGCAGTAAACAGGGTTACACTGAAGCTTTCTTT. V gene TRBV6-2 or TRBV6-3 combines with J gene TRBJ1-1, with D perhaps matching TRBD1 (6 bases). Germline V gene sequence: CDR1 MNHEY, CDR2 SVGEGT. The CDR3 has 13 amino acids. V lost 5 bases, J lost 3 bases, and 10 bases lay in between.

This clonotype appeared many times. The genes are TRBV7-3 and TRBJ2-1; D possibly corresponds to TRBD2 (5 bases). Trimming stripped 1 base from V and 8 bases from J, with 12 bases between. The CDR3 spans 14 residues. Germline V lookup: CDR1 SGHTA, CDR2 FQGTGA. This CDR3 is CASSLNAGLDEQFF. The DNA for the CDR3 is TGTGCCAGCAGCTTAAATGCAGGACTGGATGAGCAGTTCTTC.

This clonotype was found many times. The chain has TRBV7-9 and TRBJ2-7, with D possibly TRBD2 on 6 matching bases. Germline-derived CDR1 and CDR2 are SEHNR and FQNEAQ (reference sequence). The V end was cut by 5 bases, the J end by 3 bases, with 14 bases between. The length of the CDR3 is 14 residues. CDR3 residues: CASSPWGGDYEQYF. The CDR3 region has the DNA TGTGCCAGCAGCCCGTGGGGAGGAGACTACGAGCAGTACTTC.

The sample holds a few counts of this clonotype. The CDR3 nucleotides read TGTGCCAGCAGCTTAGACGGGAGGGTCTCGGAGCAGTACTTC. Translated: CASSLDGRVSEQYF. V gene TRBV7-3 combines with J gene TRBJ2-7, with TRBD2 matching over 8 bases. The germline CDR1 and CDR2 sequences are SGHTA and FQGTGA. The CDR3 is 14 amino acids. V trimming: 2 bases; J trimming: 7 bases; junction bases outside the gene matches: 7.

Only a few counts were recorded for this clonotype. The rearrangement joins TRBV7-9 to TRBJ2-7, with no clear D. Trimming stripped 1 base from V and 6 bases from J, with 4 bases between. The CDR3 sequence is 11 residues long. Germline lookup yields CDR1 SEHNR and CDR2 FQNEAQ (reference sequence). CDR3 DNA: TGTGCCAGCAGCTTAGGGATCGAGCAGTACTTC. Encoded protein: CASSLGIEQYF.

This clonotype occurred a few times. This chain joins TRBV9 and TRBJ2-3; D possibly corresponds to TRBD1 (5 bases). Germline V gene lookup returns CDR1 SGDLS and CDR2 YYNGEE. Trimming pared 0 bases from V and 4 bases from J, leaving 12 bases between. The CDR3 consists of 15 residues. The CDR3 sequence: CASSVGHPRADTQYF. CDR3 coding DNA: TGTGCCAGCAGCGTAGGGCACCCCAGGGCAGATACGCAGTATTTT.

This clonotype was counted ten times or more. The chain uses TRBV2 and TRBJ2-7; D ambiguous. CDR1 is SNHLY and CDR2 is FYNNEI in the germline V gene. The length of the CDR3 is 13 residues. V lost 5 bases, J lost 5 bases, and 13 bases lay in between. The CDR3 region has the DNA TGTGCCAGCAGTTCGGACCCCTTGGACGAGCAGTACGTC. Protein sequence: CASSSDPLDEQYV.